Listed below are T cell receptor beta chains from one sample, sequenced in a study of cytomegalovirus exposure and HLA in healthy donors. Clones were read by immunoSEQ multiplex PCR, and TCRdb kept only the in-frame ones, dropping some. The data show about 100,000 clones, around 74% seen once. Material for sequencing was PBMCs. These receptors were taken from a man between 40 and 49 years old in good health and CMV-seropositive. Each CDR3 is given with its conserved first and last residue. D genes are given only for firm matches. Size values are once, few and many counts, or a class for expanded clones, and some rows have none.

cdr3_aa: CASSLAAGRGYTF
cdr3_nt: TGTGCCAGCAGCTTAGCGGCAGGCCGTGGCTACACCTTC
d_call: NA
clone_size: NA
j_call: TRBJ1-2
v_call: TRBV7-6

cdr3_aa: CASSPGGNTQYF
cdr3_nt: TGTGCCAGCAGCCCAGGGGGAAATACGCAGTATTTT
d_call: TRBD1
clone_size: few
j_call: TRBJ2-3
v_call: TRBV7-3

cdr3_aa: CAISESAFGDRVEQYF
cdr3_nt: TGTGCCATCAGTGAGTCTGCCTTCGGGGACAGGGTCGAGCAGTACTTC
d_call: TRBD1
clone_size: once
j_call: TRBJ2-7
v_call: TRBV10-3

cdr3_aa: CASSRDRNNEQFF
cdr3_nt: TGTGCCAGCAGCCGGGACAGGAACAATGAGCAGTTCTTC
d_call: TRBD1
clone_size: NA
j_call: TRBJ2-1
v_call: TRBV5-8

cdr3_aa: CAIPGRRETQYF
cdr3_nt: TGCGCCATCCCAGGGAGGAGGGAGACCCAGTACTTC
d_call: NA
clone_size: NA
j_call: TRBJ2-5
v_call: TRBV10-2

cdr3_aa: CASSVLGDSSYEQYF
cdr3_nt: TGTGCCAGCAGCGTATTAGGGGACAGCTCGTACGAGCAGTACTTC
d_call: TRBD1
clone_size: NA
j_call: TRBJ2-7
v_call: TRBV9

cdr3_aa: CASSQSHRETQYF
cdr3_nt: TGCGCCAGCAGTCAATCGCACAGAGAGACCCAGTACTTC
d_call: NA
clone_size: once
j_call: TRBJ2-5
v_call: TRBV23-1

cdr3_aa: CASSPLGGANTEAFF
cdr3_nt: TGCGCCAGCAGCCCCTTAGGCGGGGCTAACACTGAAGCTTTCTTT
d_call: NA
clone_size: NA
j_call: TRBJ1-1
v_call: TRBV4-3

cdr3_aa: CASRTGTSGLYEQYF
cdr3_nt: TGTGCCAGTAGAACCGGGACTAGCGGATTATACGAGCAGTACTTC
d_call: TRBD2
clone_size: once
j_call: TRBJ2-7
v_call: TRBV19

cdr3_aa: CASSLMGRTEAFF
cdr3_nt: TGTGCCAGCAGCCTGATGGGGCGGACTGAAGCTTTCTTT
d_call: NA
clone_size: NA
j_call: TRBJ1-1
v_call: TRBV14

cdr3_aa: CASSHSGRSDTQYF
cdr3_nt: TGTGCCAGCAGTCATAGCGGGAGGTCAGATACGCAGTATTTT
d_call: TRBD2
clone_size: NA
j_call: TRBJ2-3
v_call: TRBV27

cdr3_aa: CASSWDRGETQYF
cdr3_nt: TGTGCCAGCAGCTGGGACAGGGGAGAGACCCAGTACTTC
d_call: TRBD1
clone_size: NA
j_call: TRBJ2-5
v_call: TRBV7-8

cdr3_aa: CASTRTGLGHGYTF
cdr3_nt: TGTGCCAGTACCCGGACAGGGTTGGGTCATGGCTACACCTTC
d_call: TRBD1
clone_size: NA
j_call: TRBJ1-2
v_call: TRBV19

cdr3_aa: CSVEDSVETQYF
cdr3_nt: TGCAGCGTTGAGGACTCGGTGGAGACCCAGTACTTC
d_call: NA
clone_size: NA
j_call: TRBJ2-5
v_call: TRBV29-1

cdr3_aa: CASSVAGPRETQYF
cdr3_nt: TGTGCCAGCAGTGTAGCGGGCCCGAGAGAGACCCAGTACTTC
d_call: TRBD2
clone_size: NA
j_call: TRBJ2-5
v_call: TRBV7-2

cdr3_aa: CASSNTGGDTIYF
cdr3_nt: TGTGCCAGCAGCAACACTGGGGGGGACACCATATATTTT
d_call: NA
clone_size: NA
j_call: TRBJ1-3
v_call: TRBV5-4

cdr3_aa: CSVHLRDRLHSGANVLTF
cdr3_nt: TGCAGCGTTCACCTCCGGGACAGGCTCCACTCTGGGGCCAACGTCCTGACTTTC
d_call: TRBD1
clone_size: NA
j_call: TRBJ2-6
v_call: TRBV29-1

cdr3_aa: CASSPLRDRLNTEAFF
cdr3_nt: TGTGCCAGCAGCCCACTCCGCGACAGATTGAACACTGAAGCTTTCTTT
d_call: NA
clone_size: medium-sized
j_call: TRBJ1-1
v_call: TRBV11-2

cdr3_aa: CASSLDRDGEKLFF
cdr3_nt: TGTGCCAGCAGCTTGGACAGGGACGGTGAAAAACTGTTTTTT
d_call: TRBD1
clone_size: NA
j_call: TRBJ1-4
v_call: TRBV7-9

cdr3_aa: CASSPPGQALSYEQYF
cdr3_nt: TGTGCCAGCAGCCCACCGGGACAGGCTTTATCCTACGAGCAGTACTTC
d_call: TRBD1
clone_size: NA
j_call: TRBJ2-7
v_call: TRBV11-2

cdr3_aa: CASSMPGLAPTYEQYF
cdr3_nt: TGTGCCAGTAGTATGCCCGGACTAGCGCCCACCTACGAGCAGTACTTC
d_call: TRBD2
clone_size: NA
j_call: TRBJ2-7
v_call: TRBV19

cdr3_aa: CASSFQRGSGITEAFF
cdr3_nt: TGTGCCAGCAGTTTTCAGAGGGGGTCTGGAATCACTGAAGCTTTCTTT
d_call: NA
clone_size: NA
j_call: TRBJ1-1
v_call: TRBV27

cdr3_aa: CASSPTGFTETQYF
cdr3_nt: TGCGCCAGCAGCCCAACAGGTTTTACCGAGACCCAGTACTTC
d_call: NA
clone_size: once
j_call: TRBJ2-5
v_call: TRBV4-3

cdr3_aa: CASSLVGGEQYF
cdr3_nt: TGTGCCAGCAGCTTGGTTGGAGGGGAGCAGTACTTC
d_call: NA
clone_size: NA
j_call: TRBJ2-7
v_call: TRBV27

cdr3_aa: CASTHPGRVSTDTQYF
cdr3_nt: TGTGCCAGCACCCACCCGGGGAGGGTGAGCACAGATACGCAGTATTTT
d_call: TRBD2
clone_size: NA
j_call: TRBJ2-3
v_call: TRBV6-9

cdr3_aa: CASSLVGGDEKLFF
cdr3_nt: TGTGCCAGCAGCTTAGTGGGAGGTGATGAAAAACTGTTTTTT
d_call: NA
clone_size: NA
j_call: TRBJ1-4
v_call: TRBV7-9

cdr3_aa: CASTSPSGVEQYF
cdr3_nt: TGTGCCAGCACCTCGCCCTCGGGGGTCGAGCAGTACTTC
d_call: NA
clone_size: once
j_call: TRBJ2-7
v_call: TRBV13

cdr3_aa: CSVGGSTGELFF
cdr3_nt: TGCAGCGTCGGGGGGAGCACCGGGGAGCTGTTTTTT
d_call: TRBD2
clone_size: NA
j_call: TRBJ2-2
v_call: TRBV29-1

cdr3_aa: CASRGQPSTDTQYF
cdr3_nt: TGTGCCAGCAGGGGACAGCCTAGCACAGATACGCAGTATTTT
d_call: TRBD1
clone_size: NA
j_call: TRBJ2-3
v_call: TRBV6-1

cdr3_aa: CASSSYRGSTDTQYF
cdr3_nt: TGTGCCAGCAGCTCCTACAGGGGATCCACAGATACGCAGTATTTT
d_call: TRBD1
clone_size: NA
j_call: TRBJ2-3
v_call: TRBV7-9

cdr3_aa: CASSSTGTGLETQYF
cdr3_nt: TGTGCCAGCTCATCAACCGGGACAGGGTTAGAGACCCAGTACTTC
d_call: TRBD1
clone_size: NA
j_call: TRBJ2-5
v_call: TRBV18

cdr3_aa: CASSQDQLNYEQYF
cdr3_nt: TGTGCCAGCAGCCAAGATCAACTGAACTACGAGCAGTACTTC
d_call: NA
clone_size: NA
j_call: TRBJ2-7
v_call: TRBV4-2

cdr3_aa: CASSEEGFRGYTF
cdr3_nt: TGTGCCAGCAGTGAAGAGGGTTTCCGCGGCTACACCTTC
d_call: NA
clone_size: NA
j_call: TRBJ1-2
v_call: TRBV6-5

cdr3_aa: CASIPTGGTW
cdr3_nt: TGTGCCAGTATCCCGACTGGCGGGACTTGG
d_call: NA
clone_size: once
j_call: TRBJ1-4
v_call: TRBV6-5

cdr3_aa: CASSAGTRTQETQYF
cdr3_nt: TGTGCCAGCAGCGCCGGGACTAGAACTCAGGAGACCCAGTACTTC
d_call: TRBD2
clone_size: NA
j_call: TRBJ2-5
v_call: TRBV9

cdr3_aa: CASSLGVFGKGRRYGYTF
cdr3_nt: TGTGCCAGCAGCTTAGGGGTTTTCGGAAAGGGGCGCCGCTATGGCTACACCTTC
d_call: NA
clone_size: NA
j_call: TRBJ1-2
v_call: TRBV7-6

cdr3_aa: CAISVGLAGRTSNEQFF
cdr3_nt: TGTGCCATCAGTGTGGGACTAGCGGGGAGGACTAGCAATGAGCAGTTCTTC
d_call: TRBD2
clone_size: NA
j_call: TRBJ2-1
v_call: TRBV10-3

cdr3_aa: CASNSGGGEQYF
cdr3_nt: TGCGCCAGCAATAGCGGGGGCGGCGAGCAGTACTTC
d_call: TRBD2
clone_size: NA
j_call: TRBJ2-7
v_call: TRBV10-2

cdr3_aa: CATSSRTGGTDTQYF
cdr3_nt: TGTGCCACCAGCTCTCGGACAGGGGGCACAGATACGCAGTATTTT
d_call: TRBD1
clone_size: NA
j_call: TRBJ2-3
v_call: TRBV15

cdr3_aa: CASSPRLAGGETQYF
cdr3_nt: TGTGCCAGCAGCCCCCGACTAGCGGGAGGAGAGACCCAGTACTTC
d_call: TRBD2
clone_size: NA
j_call: TRBJ2-5
v_call: TRBV7-2

cdr3_aa: CASKRTGGESPLHF
cdr3_nt: TGTGCCAGCAAGCGGACAGGCGGGGAATCACCCCTCCACTTT
d_call: TRBD1
clone_size: few
j_call: TRBJ1-6
v_call: TRBV2

cdr3_aa: CASSPRQTPSGGYTF
cdr3_nt: TGTGCCAGCAGCCCACGACAGACACCCTCTGGTGGCTACACCTTC
d_call: NA
clone_size: NA
j_call: TRBJ1-2
v_call: TRBV9

cdr3_aa: CAIRVIGDTQYF
cdr3_nt: TGTGCCATCAGGGTCATCGGAGATACGCAGTATTTT
d_call: NA
clone_size: NA
j_call: TRBJ2-3
v_call: TRBV10-3

cdr3_aa: CASSLVGGSGSSYEQYF
cdr3_nt: TGTGCCAGCAGTTTAGTCGGAGGTAGCGGGAGCTCCTACGAGCAGTACTTC
d_call: TRBD2
clone_size: NA
j_call: TRBJ2-7
v_call: TRBV28

cdr3_aa: CASSEGLMVAFF
cdr3_nt: TGTGCCAGCAGTGAAGGGCTTATGGTAGCTTTCTTT
d_call: NA
clone_size: NA
j_call: TRBJ1-1
v_call: TRBV6-1

cdr3_aa: CASSLGTVDEKLFF
cdr3_nt: TGTGCCAGCAGCTTAGGGACAGTTGATGAAAAACTGTTTTTT
d_call: NA
clone_size: NA
j_call: TRBJ1-4
v_call: TRBV7-8

cdr3_aa: CASARGGTDTQYF
cdr3_nt: TGTGCTAGTGCCAGGGGAGGCACAGATACGCAGTATTTT
d_call: NA
clone_size: NA
j_call: TRBJ2-3
v_call: TRBV12-5

cdr3_aa: CASSRVGTSGRRGNEQFF
cdr3_nt: TGTGCCAGCAGTAGAGTAGGGACTAGCGGGAGACGGGGCAATGAGCAGTTCTTC
d_call: TRBD2
clone_size: once
j_call: TRBJ2-1
v_call: TRBV28

cdr3_aa: CASSLVPSGGTETQYF
cdr3_nt: TGCGCCAGCAGCTTGGTACCTAGCGGGGGGACGGAGACCCAGTACTTC
d_call: TRBD2
clone_size: NA
j_call: TRBJ2-5
v_call: TRBV5-1

cdr3_aa: CASSQTSGSYNEQFF
cdr3_nt: TGTGCCAGCAGCCAGACTAGCGGGAGCTACAATGAGCAGTTCTTC
d_call: TRBD2
clone_size: few
j_call: TRBJ2-1
v_call: TRBV7-8

cdr3_aa: CASSPMDRVESEAFF
cdr3_nt: TGTGCCAGCAGCCCCATGGACAGGGTTGAATCTGAAGCTTTCTTT
d_call: TRBD1
clone_size: NA
j_call: TRBJ1-1
v_call: TRBV11-2

cdr3_aa: CASSIRSLAKNIQYF
cdr3_nt: TGTGCCAGTAGTATACGGAGCCTAGCCAAAAACATTCAGTACTTC
d_call: NA
clone_size: once
j_call: TRBJ2-4
v_call: TRBV19

cdr3_aa: CASSQVASPLHF
cdr3_nt: TGTGCCAGCAGCCAAGTAGCTTCACCCCTCCACTTT
d_call: NA
clone_size: NA
j_call: TRBJ1-6
v_call: TRBV14

cdr3_aa: CASSGTGRGTEAFF
cdr3_nt: TGTGCCAGCAGTGGGACCGGACGGGGCACTGAAGCTTTCTTT
d_call: NA
clone_size: NA
j_call: TRBJ1-1
v_call: TRBV6-1

cdr3_aa: CASRAGPVYGYTF
cdr3_nt: TGTGCCAGCAGAGCGGGACCGGTCTATGGCTACACCTTC
d_call: NA
clone_size: NA
j_call: TRBJ1-2
v_call: TRBV2

cdr3_aa: CASSRQGKFYEQYF
cdr3_nt: TGTGCCAGCAGTCGACAGGGAAAATTCTACGAGCAGTACTTC
d_call: TRBD1
clone_size: once
j_call: TRBJ2-7
v_call: TRBV28

cdr3_aa: CASSPLAGAYNEQFF
cdr3_nt: TGTGCCAGCAGCCCCCTTGCGGGAGCCTACAATGAGCAGTTCTTC
d_call: TRBD2
clone_size: NA
j_call: TRBJ2-1
v_call: TRBV7-8

cdr3_aa: CASKTGLDEQYF
cdr3_nt: TGTGCCAGCAAGACAGGGCTCGACGAGCAGTACTTC
d_call: TRBD1
clone_size: NA
j_call: TRBJ2-7
v_call: TRBV2

cdr3_aa: CASRPGLAAYEQYF
cdr3_nt: TGTGCCAGCAGACCGGGACTAGCTGCTTACGAGCAGTACTTC
d_call: TRBD2
clone_size: NA
j_call: TRBJ2-7
v_call: TRBV6-5